This T cell receptor (beta chain) was obtained from a study of Graves' ophthalmopathy and Graves' hyperthyroidism (dated by TCRdb to the late 2010s). For context, the study as a whole: A patient counted as having stable hyperthyroidism if there was no progression to ophthalmopathy within 18 months of follow-up. To tell Graves' ophthalmopathy apart from Graves' hyperthyroidism, and to predict which patients would progress to ophthalmopathy, the study relied on TCR beta repertoire signatures. In total, 135 blood samples were TCR-sequenced: approximately 40 ophthalmopathy, some 72 hyperthyroidism and roughly 17 hyperthyroidism-to-ophthalmopathy patients. To explore V-J signatures distinguishing ophthalmopathy from hyperthyroidism, a discovery set of around 97 patients (roughly 45 ophthalmopathy, 57 stable hyperthyroidism) was enrolled. An independent validation cohort comprised 18 to 20 hyperthyroidism patients and 15 to 17 patients who later progressed from hyperthyroidism to ophthalmopathy. T-cell repertoires of thyroid tissue and blood were compared in over 5 hyperthyroidism patients. Following sample collection, hyperthyroidism patients were given methimazole at a starting dose of 30 mg daily, and ophthalmopathy patients were given high-dose intravenous methylprednisolone. The research as a whole found: In validation, the model predicted ophthalmopathy progression with 55% to 71% sensitivity and approximately 72% specificity; some 13 predicted patients were CT-confirmed with GO in a median of approximately 6.2 months. Most expanded thyroid clonotypes with a frequency above 0.001 also appeared in blood, which suggests that blood repertoires may reflect the immune response in the thyroid. No statistical method was used to set the sample size in advance, and the investigators knew which group each participant was assigned to. Ophthalmopathy was separated from stable hyperthyroidism by the 13-signature model with about 89% sensitivity and 81% to 84% specificity in cross-validation and with 80%/75% in the test set.

A note on this clonotype: Its antigen is currently not known. No base quality information exists; no much larger clone differs at one position.

For repertoire sequencing, TCR beta CDR3 regions were amplified from RNA transcripts. HTBI primers and the Qiagen OneStep RT-PCR kit were used in a first-round RT-PCR, which was followed by a second-round multiplex PCR, size selection and purification. Libraries were sequenced on an Illumina HiSeq2000 using paired-end 100 bp reads. Regarding the original processing steps: SOAPnuke was used for read processing, and reads with adapters, uncalled bases, a mean Phred below 15, or no exact constant-primer or identifier match were discarded. High-quality paired reads were merged with COPE v1.2.5. Unique nucleotide sequences were defined as clonotypes and aligned to IMGT TRB V, D and J references using MiTCR v1.1. Only V-J combinations with frequency above 0.0001 were analysed, covering over 99% of repertoires. For each V-J combination, a TCR clonal expansion and chaos score was defined as the ratio of F50 clonal expansion to chaos observed in the TCRdist matrix. Welch's t-statistics and random forest were used to reduce features to about 13 V-J combinations, which were fed into a naive Bayes classifier. The similarity between thyroid and blood repertoires was quantified using the Morisita-Horn index. Using fastp at Q25 and MiXCR, TCRdb reprocessed the public reads and kept productive beta chains. Every distinct CDR3 protein forms one entry, paired with its most common genes and DNA. TCRdb's processing, not the authors', yielded these V and J calls. The sample table lists around 1,200,000 distinct CDR3 sequences, about two fifths of them with a count of one. The ten largest clones add up to around 10% of the sample.

Patients with hyperthyroidism were aged 18 to 65 years, had been newly diagnosed, and had a disease duration of less than 2 months. Anyone with other autoimmune diseases, uncontrolled infections, pregnancy or lactation was excluded from the study. Clinical symptoms, serum thyroxine, TRAb, thyroid ultrasound and orbital computed tomography were used for diagnosis. Total RNA was extracted using Trizol reagent, and RNA quality was checked on an Agilent 2100 Bioanalyzer. The CDR3 has 15 amino acids, counting the end cysteine and phenylalanine. Only the CDR3 part of the read is kept: 45 bases, read in frame from the first base. At the junction V is shortened by 3 bases and J by 1 base; bases outside the gene matches: 6. Per the germline V gene, SGDLS is the CDR1 and YYNGEE is the CDR2.

The rearrangement combines TRBV9 with TRBJ2-5, with 7 bases in between that match TRBD1. The TCR sequence derives from an adult man with Graves' hyperthyroidism. Sequencing was carried out using peripheral blood or thyroid tissue (not recorded which). The DNA is TGTGCCAGCAGCGCCGAACAGGGGCGCCAAGAGACCCAGTACTTC. It codes for CASSAEQGRQETQYF.